The clone carrying this T cell receptor beta chain is judged medium-sized (0.01 to 0.1%). Antigen specificity is unknown. This record belongs to a study of vaccination effects on CD4 cells after COVID-19. Repertoires were generated with immunoSEQ multiplex PCR, while TCRdb's copy carries only in-frame clones and drops some. This sample has about 46,000 clones; roughly 80% occur once, and the top ten carry around 7.9%. Overall study findings and caveats: Long after vaccination, the clones induced by infection and by vaccine shrank markedly in size. Recruitment yielded few convalescent patients, and the study had no early post-infection timepoints.

A 10-day culture period preceded the isolation of CD4+ T cells. The person's infection with SARS-CoV-2, confirmed by PCR, took place between March and December 2020. Cultures received IL-2 medium that replaced half the medium on days 3 and 7. The sequence was collected from a human donor who had a prior SARS-CoV-2 infection. The sequencing used CD4+ T cells from PBMCs cultured without peptide, collected before COVID-19 vaccination.

Here the CDR3 reads CASSQEPTGSFREQYF. CDR3 nucleotides: TGTGCCAGCAGCCAAGAACCCACAGGGTCCTTTCGCGAGCAGTACTTC. The J gene is TRBJ2-7, the V gene TRBV4-2; tentative D call: TRBD1 (6 bases). CDR1 and CDR2 (germline): LGHNA, YNFKEQ. V was cut by 0 bases and J by 6 bases, with 18 bases left in between. The CDR3 extends over 16 amino acids.